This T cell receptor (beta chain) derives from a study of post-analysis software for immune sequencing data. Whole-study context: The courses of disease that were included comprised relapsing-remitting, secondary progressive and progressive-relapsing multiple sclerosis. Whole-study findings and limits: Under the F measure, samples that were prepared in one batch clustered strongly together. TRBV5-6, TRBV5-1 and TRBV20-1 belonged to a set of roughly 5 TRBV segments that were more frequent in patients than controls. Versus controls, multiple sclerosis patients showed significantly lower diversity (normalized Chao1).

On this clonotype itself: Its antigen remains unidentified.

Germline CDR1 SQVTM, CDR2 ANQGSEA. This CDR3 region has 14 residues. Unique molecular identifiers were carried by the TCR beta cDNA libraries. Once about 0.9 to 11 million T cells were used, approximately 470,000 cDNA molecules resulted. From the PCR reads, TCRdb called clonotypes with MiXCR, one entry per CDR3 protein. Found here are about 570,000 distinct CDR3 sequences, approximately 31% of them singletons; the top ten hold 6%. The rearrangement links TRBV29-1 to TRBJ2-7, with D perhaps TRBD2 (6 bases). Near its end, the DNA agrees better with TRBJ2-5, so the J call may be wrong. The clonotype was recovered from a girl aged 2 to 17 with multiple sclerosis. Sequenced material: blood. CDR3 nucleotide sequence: TGCAGCGTCCTCATGGAGGGGCGACTTGAGACCCAGTACTTC. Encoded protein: CSVLMEGRLETQYF.